What follows describes a single T cell receptor beta chain. This specimen belongs to a study of blood T cell repertoires in COVID-19. The table came from immunoSEQ multiplex PCR; TCRdb's copy has only in-frame clones and leaves some out. The data show roughly 54,000 clones, with around 84% seen just once and 28% held by the top ten. This CDR3 has 15 residues. The V end lost 7 bases, the J end lost 3 bases, and 18 bases lay between the germline ends. Germline CDR1 and CDR2: MNHEY and SVGAGI. The clonotype comes from a human donor in a cohort sampled during active COVID-19. Sequencing was performed on peripheral blood. This chain uses TRBV6-5 with TRBJ1-1, with a tentative D call TRBD1 (6 bases). The CDR3 DNA is TGTGCCAGCACCTCCGGGGGGGGGCGAGACACTGAAGCTTTCTTT. It codes for CASTSGGGRDTEAFF.